This entry concerns a single T cell receptor (beta chain). The authors' processing: Estimation of nucleated cell counts relied on the amplification of reference gene primers. Libraries were prepared by immunoSEQ multiplex PCR; TCRdb keeps only in-frame clonotypes and omits some of them. That table gives V, J and clone size, and the DNA gave D and trimming. The sample includes roughly 130,000 clones, about four fifths of them seen just once. The sample comes from a study of blood T cell repertoires in COVID-19. Background on the study: COVID-19 samples collected from the United States, Italy and Spain covered acute and convalescent phases. T cells, B-cell-depleted T cells, or PBMCs supplied cDNA or gDNA.

The receptor's source is a woman aged 55-70 years with acute or convalescent COVID-19. The sample taken for sequencing was peripheral blood.

In nucleotides, the CDR3 is TGTGCCACCAGCGCCCGCAGATTCCCCATCTCTGGAAACACCATATATTTT. Protein: CATSARRFPISGNTIYF. The genes are TRBV15 and TRBJ1-3; D gene ambiguous. The V end was cut by 5 bases, the J end by 0 bases, with 17 bases between. The CDR3 contains 17 residues. The germline V gene has CDR1 LNHNV and CDR2 YYDKDF (reference sequence). Supplemented by reference TRBV15 and TRBJ1-3, the full variable domain reads DAMVIQNPRYQVTQFGKPVTLSCSQTLNHNVMYWYQQKSSQAPKLLFHYYDKDFNNEADTPDNFQSRRPNTSFCFLDIRSPGLGDTAMYLCATSARRFPISGNTIYFGEGSWLTVV.